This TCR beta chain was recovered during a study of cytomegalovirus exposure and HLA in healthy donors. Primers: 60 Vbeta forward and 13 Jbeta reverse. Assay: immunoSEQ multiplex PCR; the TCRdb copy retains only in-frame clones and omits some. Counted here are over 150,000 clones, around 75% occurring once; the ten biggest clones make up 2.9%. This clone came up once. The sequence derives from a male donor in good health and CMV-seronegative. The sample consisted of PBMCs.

The CDR3 region has the DNA TGCAGCGTTTCGGGACAGCCTAATGAAAAACTGTTTTTT. Translation gives CSVSGQPNEKLFF. The chain joins TRBV29-1 to TRBJ1-4; 7 nucleotides agree with TRBD1. Germline CDR1 and CDR2: SQVTM and ANQGSEA. V was clipped by 5 bases and J by 3 bases; unmatched bases: 3. The CDR3 loop spans 13 amino acids.